A single sample gave rise to the 17 T cell receptor beta chains below, sequenced in a study of control samples from healthy donors and cancer patients. Some clones are missing from TCRdb's copy, which holds only in-frame ones; the method was immunoSEQ multiplex PCR. This sample carries 150,000 to 200,000 clones, 80% to 95% of them seen once, and the ten largest clones take about 4%. Sequenced material: blood. These TCRs come from a woman between 55 and 75 years old in good health.

The rearrangement joins TRBV4-3 to TRBJ1-5; D remains unclear. Germline V gene lookup returns CDR1 LGHNA and CDR2 YSLEER. The CDR3 length is 14 residues. Trimming cost V 0 bases and J 3 bases, with 6 bases left between them. The CDR3, as DNA: TGCGCCAGCAGCCAAGACACCACCAATCAGCCCCAGCATTTT. Its translation: CASSQDTTNQPQHF.

The J gene is TRBJ2-7, the V gene TRBV7-7; D is perhaps TRBD1 or TRBD2 (5 bases each). The CDR3 covers 15 residues. The germline CDR1 and CDR2 sequences are SSHAT and FNYEAQ (reference sequence). Trimming removed 3 bases from V and 0 bases from J, with 12 bases in between. CDR3 amino acids: CASSFRDGTSYEQYF. DNA of the CDR3: TGTGCCAGCAGCTTTCGGGACGGGACCTCCTACGAGCAGTACTTC.

V is TRBV5-5 and J is TRBJ1-1; D unclear. Germline CDR1 and CDR2: SGHKS and YYEKEE (reference sequence). This CDR3 contains 18 residues. V lost 3 bases and J lost 1, with 22 bases in between. In nucleotides, the CDR3 is TGTGCCAGCAGCTATGGAAGGAGTTGGGAGCTGGCGAACACTGAAGCTTTCTTT. Amino acids: CASSYGRSWELANTEAFF.

This clone was counted a few times. V gene TRBV5-5 combines with J gene TRBJ2-1, with D possibly matching TRBD2 (6 bases). The germline V gene encodes CDR1 SGHKS and CDR2 YYEKEE (reference sequence). This CDR3 has 15 amino acids. V was trimmed by 7 bases and J by 1 base, leaving 15 bases between them. CDR3 sequence: CASAKAGISYNEQFF. The DNA of the CDR3 is TGTGCCAGCGCCAAGGCGGGGATTTCCTACAATGAGCAGTTCTTC. The full variable domain, with the rest looked up from reference TRBV5-5 and TRBJ2-1, is DAGVTQSPTHLIKTRGQQVTLRCSPISGHKSVSWYQQVLGQGPQFIFQYYEKEERGRGNFPDRFSARQFPNYSSELNVNALLLGDSALYLCASAKAGISYNEQFFGPGTRLTVL.

The chain combines TRBV19 with TRBJ2-5; D might be TRBD2 (5 bases). The CDR3 spans 14 residues. Germline V gene sequence: CDR1 LNHDA, CDR2 SQIVND (reference sequence). The V end lost 3 bases, the J end lost 3 bases, and 11 bases lay between the germline ends. The CDR3 sequence is CASSIQVREETQYF. The DNA for the CDR3 is TGTGCCAGTAGTATCCAGGTGAGGGAAGAGACCCAGTACTTC.

CDR3 in amino acids: CASSLGPLGAYSIYGYTF. In DNA, the CDR3 is TGTGCCAGCAGCTTAGGGCCGCTGGGGGCTTATAGTATCTATGGCTACACCTTC. This sequence joins TRBV11-2 and TRBJ1-2; the D gene is possibly TRBD1 (6 bases). Germline loops: CDR1 SGHAT, CDR2 FQNNGV. The length of the CDR3 is 18 residues. V lost 1 base and J lost 4, with 22 bases in between.

This clone was found many times. The chain employs TRBV25-1 and TRBJ2-7, with D perhaps matching TRBD1 (6 bases). Trimming shortened V by 1 base and J by 0 bases, and 13 bases separated the two germline ends. The CDR3 covers 16 residues. Germline V lookup: CDR1 MGHDK, CDR2 SYGVNS. CDR3 sequence: CASSESRTVSSYEQYF. CDR3 nucleotide sequence: TGTGCCAGCAGTGAATCAAGGACAGTATCCTCCTACGAGCAGTACTTC.

The chain has TRBV5-1 and TRBJ2-3; 8 bases line up with TRBD1. The V and J ends lost 2 bases and 6 bases, in that order; junction bases with no gene match: 8. Germline-derived CDR1 and CDR2 are SGHRS and YFSETQ. CDR3 length: 15 amino acids. The CDR3: CASSFRQGIADTQYF. In nucleotides, the CDR3 is TGCGCCAGCAGCTTCCGACAGGGGATAGCCGATACGCAGTATTTT.

This chain connects TRBV6-2 or TRBV6-3 to TRBJ1-5, with D perhaps TRBD1 (5 bases). CDR1 is MNHEY and CDR2 is SVGEGT in the germline V gene. Trimming stripped 0 bases from V and 11 bases from J, with 17 bases between. The CDR3 consists of 15 residues. CDR3 in DNA: TGTGCCAGCAGTTACTCGCTACAGGAATCTGCGGCCCAGCATTTT. Amino acid sequence: CASSYSLQESAAQHF.

In this sample, this clone turned up a few times. The chain joins TRBV6-5 to TRBJ1-5; 9 bases match TRBD1. The CDR3 sequence is 15 residues long. With V trimmed by 5 bases and J by 7 bases, 9 bases remained unmatched. Germline lookup yields CDR1 MNHEY and CDR2 SVGAGI. CDR3 bases: TGTGCCAGCAGTACCGAGACAGGGGGGGGACAGCCCCAGCATTTT. Translation: CASSTETGGGQPQHF.

V usage is TRBV7-8 and J usage is TRBJ2-6; perhaps TRBD1 as D (5 bases). The CDR3 loop spans 15 amino acids. The ends were cut back, 4 bases at V and 2 bases at J, with 9 bases in the middle. The germline V gene has CDR1 SGHVS and CDR2 FQNEAQ. CDR3: CASSSAGTGANVLTF. The CDR3 nucleotides read TGTGCCAGCAGCTCCGCAGGGACTGGGGCCAACGTCCTGACTTTC.

The chain couples TRBV9 to TRBJ2-7, with 11 positions matching TRBD2. Germline V CDR1 and CDR2: SGDLS, YYNGEE. The CDR3 totals 17 residues. Trimming removed 4 bases from V and 2 bases from J; junction bases left unmatched: 11. CDR3 sequence: CASSHGTSGGSAYEQYF. The CDR3 region has the DNA TGTGCCAGCAGCCATGGAACTAGCGGGGGTTCGGCCTACGAGCAGTACTTC.

The V gene is TRBV4-2, the J gene TRBJ1-2; D unresolved. Germline V gene lookup returns CDR1 LGHNA and CDR2 YNFKEQ. CDR3 length: 15 residues. Trimming pared 3 bases from V and 4 bases from J, leaving 15 bases between. The CDR3 DNA reads as TGTGCCAGCAGCCAGACTGGACGGCCCACCTATGGCTACACCTTC. Amino acids: CASSQTGRPTYGYTF.

V and J are TRBV3-1 (or the pseudogene TRBV3-2) and TRBJ2-3, with D maybe TRBD2 (6 bases). The CDR3 loop spans 14 amino acids. V was pared by 1 base and J by 4 bases, with 9 bases between. CDR1 is LGHDT, CDR2 YNNKEL, per germline (reference sequence). CDR3 protein: CASSQVGGADTQYF. CDR3 coding DNA: TGTGCCAGCAGCCAAGTAGGAGGGGCAGATACGCAGTATTTT.

The chain carries TRBV29-1 and TRBJ1-1, with D possibly being TRBD1 (5 bases). Germline CDR1 and CDR2: SQVTM and ANQGSEA. There are 12 residues in the CDR3. Trimming left V 7 bases short and J 3 bases short, with 12 bases between. Written as DNA, the CDR3 is TGCAGCGCTGTGGGGCTTGACACTGAAGCTTTCTTT. This translates into CSAVGLDTEAFF.

The J gene is TRBJ1-1, the V gene TRBV6-2 or TRBV6-3, with 7 bases lining up with TRBD1. CDR1 and CDR2 (germline): MNHEY, SVGEGT. V shed 2 bases and J 0 bases; nucleotides not matched to a gene: 6. This CDR3 spans 16 amino acids. In DNA, the CDR3 is TGTGCCAGCAGTTACCTGTTGGGACAGCTGAACACTGAAGCTTTCTTT. Its protein product is CASSYLLGQLNTEAFF.

The gene calls are TRBV14 and TRBJ2-4; 7 positions agree with TRBD2. Trimming removed 1 base from V and 0 bases from J; junction bases left unmatched: 9. The CDR3 length is 18 residues. Germline assignment: CDR1 SGHDN and CDR2 FVKESK. CDR3 in DNA: TGTGCCAGCAGCCAAGGACGGGGGAGGGCACTAGCCAAAAACATTCAGTACTTC. Translated, it gives CASSQGRGRALAKNIQYF.